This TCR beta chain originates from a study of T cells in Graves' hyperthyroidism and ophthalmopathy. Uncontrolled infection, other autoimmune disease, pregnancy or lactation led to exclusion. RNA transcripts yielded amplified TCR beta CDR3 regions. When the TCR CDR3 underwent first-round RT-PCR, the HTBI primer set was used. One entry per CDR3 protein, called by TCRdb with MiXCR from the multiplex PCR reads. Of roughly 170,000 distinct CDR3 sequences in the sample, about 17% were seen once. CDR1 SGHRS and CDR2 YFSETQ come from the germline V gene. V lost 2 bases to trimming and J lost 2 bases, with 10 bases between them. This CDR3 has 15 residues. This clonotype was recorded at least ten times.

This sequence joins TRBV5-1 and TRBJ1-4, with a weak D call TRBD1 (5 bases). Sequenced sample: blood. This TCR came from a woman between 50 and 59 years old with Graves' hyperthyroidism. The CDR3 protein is CASSFSRGTNEKLFF. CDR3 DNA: TGCGCCAGCAGCTTTTCGAGGGGTACTAATGAAAAACTGTTTTTT.